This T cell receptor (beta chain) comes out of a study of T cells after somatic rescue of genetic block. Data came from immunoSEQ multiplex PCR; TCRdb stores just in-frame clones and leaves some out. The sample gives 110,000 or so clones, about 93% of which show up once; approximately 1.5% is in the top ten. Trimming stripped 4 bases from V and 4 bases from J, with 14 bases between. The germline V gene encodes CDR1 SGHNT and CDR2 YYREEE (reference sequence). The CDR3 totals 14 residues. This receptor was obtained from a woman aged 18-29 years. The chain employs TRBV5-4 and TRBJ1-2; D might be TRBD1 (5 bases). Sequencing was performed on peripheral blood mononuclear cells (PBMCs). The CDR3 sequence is CASSPRQMGYGYTF. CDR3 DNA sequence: TGTGCCAGCAGCCCCAGACAGATGGGCTATGGCTACACCTTC.